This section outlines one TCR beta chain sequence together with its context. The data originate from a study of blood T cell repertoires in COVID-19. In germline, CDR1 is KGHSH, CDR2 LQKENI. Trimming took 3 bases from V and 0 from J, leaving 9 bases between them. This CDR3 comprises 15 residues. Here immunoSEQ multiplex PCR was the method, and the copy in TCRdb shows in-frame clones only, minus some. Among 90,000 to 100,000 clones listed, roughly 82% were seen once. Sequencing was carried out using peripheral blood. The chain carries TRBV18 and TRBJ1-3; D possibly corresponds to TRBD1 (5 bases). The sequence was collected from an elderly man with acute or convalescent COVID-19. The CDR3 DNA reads TGTGCCAGCTCACCGAGACAGCCCTCTGGAAACACCATATATTTT. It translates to CASSPRQPSGNTIYF. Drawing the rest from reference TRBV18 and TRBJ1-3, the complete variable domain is NAGVMQNPRHLVRRRGQEARLRCSPMKGHSHVYWYRQLPEEGLKFMVYLQKENIIDESGMPKERFSAEFPKEGPSILRIQQVVRGDSAAYFCASSPRQPSGNTIYFGEGSWLTVV.